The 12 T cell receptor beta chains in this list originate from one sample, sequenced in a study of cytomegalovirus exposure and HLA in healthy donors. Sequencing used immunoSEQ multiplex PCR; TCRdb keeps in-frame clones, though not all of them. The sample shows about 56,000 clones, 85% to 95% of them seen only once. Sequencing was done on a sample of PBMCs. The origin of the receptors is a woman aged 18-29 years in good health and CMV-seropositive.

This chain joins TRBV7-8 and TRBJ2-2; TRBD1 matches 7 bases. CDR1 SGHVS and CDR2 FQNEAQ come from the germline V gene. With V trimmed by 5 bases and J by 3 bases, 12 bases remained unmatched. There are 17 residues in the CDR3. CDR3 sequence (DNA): TGTGCCAGCAGCCTACCTCGACAGGGAGTCTACACCGGGGAGCTGTTTTTT. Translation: CASSLPRQGVYTGELFF.

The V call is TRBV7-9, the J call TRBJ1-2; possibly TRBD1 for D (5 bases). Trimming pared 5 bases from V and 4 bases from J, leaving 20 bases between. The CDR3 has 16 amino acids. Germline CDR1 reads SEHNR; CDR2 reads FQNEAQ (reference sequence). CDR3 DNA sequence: TGTGCCAGCAGCAATGGTCAGGGAAGGGTAGTCTATGGCTACACCTTC. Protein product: CASSNGQGRVVYGYTF.

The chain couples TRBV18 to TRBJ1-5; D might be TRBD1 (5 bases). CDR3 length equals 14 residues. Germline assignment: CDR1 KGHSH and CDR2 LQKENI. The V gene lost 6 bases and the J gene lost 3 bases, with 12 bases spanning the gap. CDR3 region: CASSLGGINQPQHF. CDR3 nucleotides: TGTGCCAGCTCCCTCGGGGGTATCAATCAGCCCCAGCATTTT.

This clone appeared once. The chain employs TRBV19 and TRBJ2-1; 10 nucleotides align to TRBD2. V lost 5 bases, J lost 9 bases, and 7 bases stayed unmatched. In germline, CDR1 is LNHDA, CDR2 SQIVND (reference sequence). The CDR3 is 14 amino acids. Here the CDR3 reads CASSSQRGGVEQFF. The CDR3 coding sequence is TGTGCCAGTAGTTCTCAGCGGGGGGGCGTTGAGCAGTTCTTC.

CDR3 coding DNA: TGCAGCGTTTTAGGGGCAGACTCCTACAATGAGCAGTTCTTC. It encodes CSVLGADSYNEQFF. The chain links TRBV29-1 to TRBJ2-1, with D maybe TRBD1 (5 bases). The CDR3 is 14 amino acids. The germline CDR1 and CDR2 sequences are SQVTM and ANQGSEA. V lost 5 bases to trimming and J lost 0 bases, with 11 bases between them.

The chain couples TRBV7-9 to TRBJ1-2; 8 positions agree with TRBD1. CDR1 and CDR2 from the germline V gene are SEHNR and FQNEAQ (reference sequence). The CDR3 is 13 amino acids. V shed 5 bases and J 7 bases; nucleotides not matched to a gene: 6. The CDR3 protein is CASSPQGDPGYTF. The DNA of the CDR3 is TGTGCCAGCAGCCCACAGGGGGACCCTGGCTACACCTTC.

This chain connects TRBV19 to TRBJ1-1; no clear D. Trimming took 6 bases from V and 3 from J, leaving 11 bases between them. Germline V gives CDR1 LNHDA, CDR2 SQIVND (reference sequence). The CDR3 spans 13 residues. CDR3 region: CASSPSRDTEAFF. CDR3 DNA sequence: TGTGCCAGTAGCCCGTCGAGGGACACTGAAGCTTTCTTT.

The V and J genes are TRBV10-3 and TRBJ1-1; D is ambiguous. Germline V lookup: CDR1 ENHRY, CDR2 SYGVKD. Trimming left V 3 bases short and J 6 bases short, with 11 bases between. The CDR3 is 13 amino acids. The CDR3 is CAISENNSPEAFF. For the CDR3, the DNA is TGTGCCATCAGTGAAAACAATTCCCCTGAAGCTTTCTTT.

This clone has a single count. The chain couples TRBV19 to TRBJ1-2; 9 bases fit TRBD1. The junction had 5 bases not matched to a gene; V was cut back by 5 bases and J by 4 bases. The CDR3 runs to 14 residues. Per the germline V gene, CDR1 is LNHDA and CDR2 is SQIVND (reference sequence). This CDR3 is CASSPGTGSYGYTF. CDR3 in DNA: TGTGCCAGTAGTCCTGGGACAGGGTCCTATGGCTACACCTTC.

CDR3 residues: CASSIDRGEWYEQYF. DNA of the CDR3: TGCGCCAGCAGCATAGACAGGGGAGAATGGTACGAGCAGTACTTC. V and J are TRBV5-1 and TRBJ2-7; TRBD1 aligns across 8 bases. Germline CDR1 reads SGHRS; CDR2 reads YFSETQ. The CDR3 is made up of 15 amino acids. J gave up 4 bases and V 4 bases, and 10 bases lay outside the gene matches.

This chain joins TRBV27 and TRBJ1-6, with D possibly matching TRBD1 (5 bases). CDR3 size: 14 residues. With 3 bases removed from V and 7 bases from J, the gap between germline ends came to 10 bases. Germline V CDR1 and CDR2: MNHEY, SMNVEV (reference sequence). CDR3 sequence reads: CASSFQGGNSPLHF. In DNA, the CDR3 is TGTGCCAGCAGTTTTCAGGGTGGGAATTCACCCCTCCACTTT.

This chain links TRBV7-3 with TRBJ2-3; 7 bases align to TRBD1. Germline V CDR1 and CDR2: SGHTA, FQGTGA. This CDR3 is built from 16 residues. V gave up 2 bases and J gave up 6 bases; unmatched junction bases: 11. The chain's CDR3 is CASSLWDSADQDTQYF. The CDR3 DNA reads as TGTGCCAGCAGCTTATGGGACAGTGCCGATCAGGATACGCAGTATTTT.